The 11 T cell receptor beta chains given below trace back to one sample, sequenced in a study of T cell responses to AZD1222 COVID-19 vaccine. Clones were sequenced by immunoSEQ multiplex PCR, and TCRdb holds only the in-frame ones, with some missing. The table has more than 85,000 clones, around 93% seen once. Sample: peripheral blood, taken on day 0 of AZD1222 vaccination. The source is an adult in good health.

The J gene is TRBJ1-2, the V gene TRBV9; D gene uncertain. Deletions cut 2 bases from V and 5 bases from J, with 10 bases between. CDR3 length equals 13 residues. The V gene's germline CDR1 is SGDLS and CDR2 YYNGEE. CDR3 amino acids: CASSVLTTYGYTF. CDR3 coding DNA: TGTGCCAGCAGCGTCCTTACAACATATGGCTACACCTTC.

CDR3: CASSPMRGSPSGNTIYF. For the CDR3, the DNA is TGTGCCAGCTCACCAATGCGGGGGTCTCCTTCTGGAAACACCATATATTTT. The V call is TRBV18, the J call TRBJ1-3; D is perhaps TRBD1 (5 bases). CDR1 and CDR2 (germline): KGHSH, LQKENI. With 2 bases removed from V and 1 base from J, the gap between germline ends came to 15 bases. The CDR3 consists of 17 residues.

The chain uses TRBV25-1 and TRBJ1-2; D is ambiguous. The CDR3 is 14 residues long. Germline values: CDR1 MGHDK, CDR2 SYGVNS. The V end lost 2 bases, the J end lost 8 bases, and 15 bases lay between the germline ends. The CDR3 region is CASSEVDFYGGYTF. The CDR3 DNA follows: TGTGCCAGCAGTGAAGTGGACTTCTACGGGGGCTACACCTTC.

V is TRBV30 and J is TRBJ1-5, with TRBD1 matching 8 bases. Germline loops: CDR1 GTSNPN, CDR2 SVGIG (reference sequence). The V gene end was trimmed by 8 bases and the J gene end by 3 bases; junction bases not matched to a gene: 6. The CDR3 is made up of 13 amino acids. The CDR3 loop reads CATDRGFNQPQHF. CDR3 coding DNA: TGTGCCACCGACAGGGGCTTCAATCAGCCCCAGCATTTT. The variable domain in full, completed from reference TRBV30 and TRBJ1-5, reads SQTIHQWPATLVQPVGSPLSLECTVEGTSNPNLYWYRQAAGRGLQLLFYSVGIGQISSEVPQNLSASRPQDRQFILSSKKLLLSDSGFYLCATDRGFNQPQHFGDGTRLSIL.

The chain has TRBV7-2 and TRBJ1-2, with D perhaps matching TRBD1 (5 bases). The V gene lost 5 bases and the J gene lost 0 bases, with 16 bases spanning the gap. From germline, CDR1 is SGHTA and CDR2 FQGNSA. The CDR3 is 16 residues long. The CDR3 reads CASSPTRQRPNYGYTF. CDR3 nucleotides: TGTGCCAGCAGCCCAACCCGACAGAGACCTAACTATGGCTACACCTTC.

The chain uses TRBV11-2 and TRBJ2-7, with no clear D. CDR3 length: 13 residues. Deletions cut 1 base from V and 7 bases from J, with 11 bases between. Germline CDR1 and CDR2: SGHAT and FQNNGV. In nucleotides, the CDR3 is TGTGCCAGCAGCTTAGTTGGGCTGGGGGAGCAGTACTTC. Its protein product is CASSLVGLGEQYF.

This clone was counted once. The chain combines TRBV6-5 with TRBJ1-3; D is unresolved. The CDR3 has 12 amino acids. Trimming pared 7 bases from V and 0 bases from J, leaving 4 bases between. CDR1 and CDR2 from the germline V gene are MNHEY and SVGAGI. As DNA, the CDR3 is TGTGCCAGCAAAGGCTCTGGAAACACCATATATTTT. This encodes CASKGSGNTIYF.

The chain carries TRBV5-5 and TRBJ2-7; D might be TRBD1 (6 bases). Germline CDR1 and CDR2: SGHKS and YYEKEE (reference sequence). The CDR3 runs 14 residues. V lost 0 bases and J lost 4, with 11 bases in between. The CDR3 DNA reads TGTGCCAGCAGCTTGGCAGGGACACCGTACGAGCAGTACTTC. Residues: CASSLAGTPYEQYF.

J is TRBJ2-1 and V is TRBV5-1; D gene uncertain. The CDR3 totals 13 residues. V shed 4 bases and J shed 7 bases, with 12 bases lying between them. Looked up from germline, CDR1 is SGHRS and CDR2 is YFSETQ. CDR3 nucleotides: TGCGCCAGCAGCATACAGATTCCGAATGAGCAGTTCTTC. It codes for CASSIQIPNEQFF.

This clone was seen only a few times. The gene calls are TRBV5-1 and TRBJ1-3; D possibly corresponds to TRBD1 (5 bases). This CDR3 spans 16 amino acids. Trimming shortened V by 4 bases and J by 0 bases, and 14 bases separated the two germline ends. The germline CDR1 and CDR2 sequences are SGHRS and YFSETQ. The CDR3 DNA reads TGCGCCAGCAGCCCCTCGGGGACTTTCTCTGGAAACACCATATATTTT. It encodes CASSPSGTFSGNTIYF.

The chain employs TRBV2 and TRBJ1-4, with TRBD1 matching 11 bases. The CDR3 extends over 14 amino acids. V lost 4 bases and J lost 16; bases outside the gene matches: 11. Germline V CDR1 and CDR2: SNHLY, FYNNEI. The CDR3 bases are TGTGCCAGCAGTGTCCCCGGACAGGGGGCACAAAGGTTTTTT. Translated: CASSVPGQGAQRFF.